This T cell receptor beta chain came from a study of cytomegalovirus exposure and HLA in healthy donors. A word on this clone: Its antigen is unidentified.

Overall study findings and caveats: Most TCRs appeared rarely, but some public TCRs recurred in many donors. It was found in a later analysis that first-cohort TCR clusters tended to co-occur in the 90 to 150 validation repertoires. The study flagged fewer than 200 TCR beta chains as cytomegalovirus-associated. The CMV antigen specificity of three CMV-associated chains was confirmed through in vitro analysis.

Only in-frame clones appear in the TCRdb table, and some are missing; sequencing was by immunoSEQ multiplex PCR. The repertoire holds roughly 170,000 clones, with around 82% as singletons. V was cut by 4 bases and J by 4 bases, with 17 bases left in between. Germline CDR1 LNHDA, CDR2 SQIVND (reference sequence). The CDR3 is 16 amino acids. This rearrangement joins TRBV19 to TRBJ1-5; D is ambiguous. Sample: PBMCs. The receptor comes from a woman younger than 35 in good health and CMV-seropositive. In DNA form, the CDR3 reads TGTGCCAGTAGTAGTCCCCCAGGTGTTCGGAATCAGCCCCAGCATTTT. Amino acids: CASSSPPGVRNQPQHF.